This entry describes one TCR beta chain. Its antigen remains unidentified. TCR beta libraries were prepared from cDNA with unique molecular identifiers. T cells numbering about 0.85 to 10 million yielded cDNA molecules that totaled approximately 500,000. TCRdb reprocessed the PCR reads with MiXCR, giving one entry per CDR3 protein. The sample carries 750,000 to 950,000 distinct CDR3 sequences, approximately 50% recorded once. These data belong to a study of post-analysis software for immune sequencing data. The CDR3 runs 14 residues. Germline assignment: CDR1 SQVTM and CDR2 ANQGSEA. Study-level points and caveats: In patients, about 5 TRBV segments were more frequent than in controls, with TRBV5-6, TRBV5-1 and TRBV20-1 among them.

The TCR was taken from a girl aged 5-17 years with multiple sclerosis. The sample consisted of blood. This chain links TRBV29-1 with TRBJ2-5, with TRBD1 matching over 7 bases. The J call may be wrong; the DNA end is better matched by TRBJ2-7. Here the CDR3 DNA reads TGCAGCGTTGGACTGACAGGGAATTTAGGCGAGCAGTACTTC. This gives the protein CSVGLTGNLGEQYF.